This T cell receptor (beta chain) was found in a study of human thymus T cells. Measured with immunoSEQ multiplex PCR; TCRdb has only the in-frame clones, and not every one. The sample holds tens of thousands of clones, 94% seen once. The source material was blood. The sequence was obtained from a boy under two years old with a congenital heart defect but otherwise immunologically healthy.

The CDR3, as DNA: TGTGCCAGCAGCTTGGTGGGACAGACTACTGGGGCCAACGTCCTGACTTTC. This sequence encodes CASSLVGQTTGANVLTF. The chain has TRBV5-4 and TRBJ2-6; 7 positions agree with TRBD1. Looked up from germline, CDR1 is SGHNT and CDR2 is YYREEE (reference sequence). This CDR3 region has 17 residues. V lost 0 bases, J lost 2 bases, and 5 bases stayed unmatched.